This TCR beta chain was observed in a study of blood T cell repertoires in COVID-19. This CDR3 contains 15 residues. V was cut by 4 bases and J by 1 base, with 12 bases left in between. Germline CDR1 reads KGHDR; CDR2 reads SFDVKD. This table comes from immunoSEQ multiplex PCR, and its TCRdb copy is limited to in-frame clones, with some not included. The profile shows approximately 670,000 clones, 85% to 90% of them singletons. Sequences were obtained from peripheral blood. The chain employs TRBV24-1 and TRBJ1-1; D perhaps matches TRBD1 (6 bases). The clonotype originates from a woman between 18 and 29 years old with acute or convalescent COVID-19. The CDR3, as DNA: TGTGCCACCAGTGAGGCGACAGGCACGAACACTGAAGCTTTCTTT. Encoded protein: CATSEATGTNTEAFF.